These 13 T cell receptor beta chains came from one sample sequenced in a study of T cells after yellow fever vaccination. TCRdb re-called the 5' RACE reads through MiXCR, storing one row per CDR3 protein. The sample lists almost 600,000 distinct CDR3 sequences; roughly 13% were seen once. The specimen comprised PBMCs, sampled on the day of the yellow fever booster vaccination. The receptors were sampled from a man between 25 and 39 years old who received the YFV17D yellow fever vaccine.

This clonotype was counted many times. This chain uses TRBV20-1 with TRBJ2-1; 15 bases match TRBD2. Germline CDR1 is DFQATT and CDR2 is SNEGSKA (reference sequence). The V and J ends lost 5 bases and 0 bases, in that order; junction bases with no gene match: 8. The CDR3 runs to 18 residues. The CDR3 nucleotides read TGCAGTGCTGTAGGGACTAGCGGGAGGCCGAGCTCCTACAATGAGCAGTTCTTC. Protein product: CSAVGTSGRPSSYNEQFF.

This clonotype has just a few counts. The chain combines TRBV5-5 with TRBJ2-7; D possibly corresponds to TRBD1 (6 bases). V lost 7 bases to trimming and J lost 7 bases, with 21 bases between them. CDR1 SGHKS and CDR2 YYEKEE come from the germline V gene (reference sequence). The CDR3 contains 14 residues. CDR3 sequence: CASASQGHLWEQYF. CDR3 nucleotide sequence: TGTGCCAGCGCCTCCCAGGGACACCTTTGGGAGCAGTACTTC.

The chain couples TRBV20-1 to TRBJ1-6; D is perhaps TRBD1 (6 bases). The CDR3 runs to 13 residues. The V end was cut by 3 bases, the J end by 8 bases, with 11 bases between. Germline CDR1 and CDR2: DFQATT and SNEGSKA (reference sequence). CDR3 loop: CSASTGLDSPLHF. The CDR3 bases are TGCAGTGCTAGTACAGGGTTGGATTCACCCCTCCACTTT.

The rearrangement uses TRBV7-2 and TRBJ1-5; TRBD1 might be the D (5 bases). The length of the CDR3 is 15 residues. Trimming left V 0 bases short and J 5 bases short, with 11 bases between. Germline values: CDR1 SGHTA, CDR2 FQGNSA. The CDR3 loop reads CASSLAGTGYQPQHF. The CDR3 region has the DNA TGTGCCAGCAGCTTAGCCGGGACCGGTTATCAGCCCCAGCATTTT.

The CDR3 reads CASSFQADLAGGWETQYF. For the CDR3, the DNA is TGTGCCAGCAGTTTCCAGGCTGATCTAGCGGGAGGTTGGGAGACCCAGTACTTC. J is TRBJ2-5 and V is TRBV12-3 or TRBV12-4, with 11 bases that match TRBD2. The CDR3 runs to 18 residues. Trimming removed 3 bases from V and 5 bases from J; junction bases left unmatched: 14.

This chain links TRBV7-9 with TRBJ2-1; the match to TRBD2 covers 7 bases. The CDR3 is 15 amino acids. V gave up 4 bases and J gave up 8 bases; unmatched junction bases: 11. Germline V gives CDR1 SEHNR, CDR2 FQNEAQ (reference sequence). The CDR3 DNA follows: TGTGCCAGCAGCTCCTCTGGGCGGGAGAGGCATGAGCAGTTCTTC. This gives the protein CASSSSGRERHEQFF. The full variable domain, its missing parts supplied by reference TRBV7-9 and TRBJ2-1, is DTGVSQNPRHKITKRGQNVTFRCDPISEHNRLYWYRQTLGQGPEFLTYFQNEAQLEKSRLLSDRFSAERPKGSFSTLEIQRTEQGDSAMYLCASSSSGRERHEQFFGPGTRLTVL.

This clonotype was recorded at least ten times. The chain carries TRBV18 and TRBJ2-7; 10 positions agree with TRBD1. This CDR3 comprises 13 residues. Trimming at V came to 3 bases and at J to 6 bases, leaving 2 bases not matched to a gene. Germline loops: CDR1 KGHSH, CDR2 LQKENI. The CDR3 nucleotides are TGTGCCAGCTCACCGGGACAGGGGAGCGAGCAGTACTTC. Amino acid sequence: CASSPGQGSEQYF.

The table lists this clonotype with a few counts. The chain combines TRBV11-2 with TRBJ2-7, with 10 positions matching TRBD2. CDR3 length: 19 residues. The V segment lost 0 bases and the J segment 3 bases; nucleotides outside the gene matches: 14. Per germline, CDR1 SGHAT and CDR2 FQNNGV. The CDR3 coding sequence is TGTGCCAGCAGCTTAGATGACGCTAGCGGGAGCTTGTTCAGCTACGAGCAGTACTTC. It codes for CASSLDDASGSLFSYEQYF. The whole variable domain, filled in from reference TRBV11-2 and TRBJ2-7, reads EAGVAQSPRYKIIEKRQSVAFWCNPISGHATLYWYQQILGQGPKLLIQFQNNGVVDDSQLPKDRFSAERLKGVDSTLKIQPAKLEDSAVYLCASSLDDASGSLFSYEQYFGPGTRLTVT.

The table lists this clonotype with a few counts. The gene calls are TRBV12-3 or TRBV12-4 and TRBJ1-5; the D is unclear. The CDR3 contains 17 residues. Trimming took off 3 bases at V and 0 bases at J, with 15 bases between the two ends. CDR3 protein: CASSFPNQENSNQPQHF. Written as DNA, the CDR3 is TGTGCCAGCAGTTTTCCGAATCAGGAAAATAGCAATCAGCCCCAGCATTTT.

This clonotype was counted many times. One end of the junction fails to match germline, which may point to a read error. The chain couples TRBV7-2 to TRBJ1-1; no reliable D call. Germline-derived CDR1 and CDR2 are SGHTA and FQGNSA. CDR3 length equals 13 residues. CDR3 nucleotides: TGCGCCAGCAGCTTGACGGCGAACACTGAAGCTTTCTTT. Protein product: CASSLTANTEAFF.

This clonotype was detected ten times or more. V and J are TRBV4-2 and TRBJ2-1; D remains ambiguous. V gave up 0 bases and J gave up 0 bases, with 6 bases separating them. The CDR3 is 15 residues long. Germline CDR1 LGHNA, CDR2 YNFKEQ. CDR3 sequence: CASSQEGNSYNEQFF. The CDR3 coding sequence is TGTGCCAGCAGCCAAGAGGGGAACTCCTACAATGAGCAGTTCTTC.

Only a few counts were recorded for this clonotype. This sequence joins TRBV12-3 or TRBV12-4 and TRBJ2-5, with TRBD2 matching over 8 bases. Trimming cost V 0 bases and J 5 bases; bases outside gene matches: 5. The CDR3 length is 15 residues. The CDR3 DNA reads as TGTGCCAGCAGTTTAGCACCGGGAGGGCAGGAGACCCAGTACTTC. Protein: CASSLAPGGQETQYF.

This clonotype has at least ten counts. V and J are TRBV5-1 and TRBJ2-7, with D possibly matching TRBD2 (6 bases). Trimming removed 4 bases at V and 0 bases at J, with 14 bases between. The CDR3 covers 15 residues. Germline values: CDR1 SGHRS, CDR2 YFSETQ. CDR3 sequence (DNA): TGCGCCAGCAGCCGGGACTCGCAGAGCTCCTACGAGCAGTACTTC. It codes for CASSRDSQSSYEQYF.